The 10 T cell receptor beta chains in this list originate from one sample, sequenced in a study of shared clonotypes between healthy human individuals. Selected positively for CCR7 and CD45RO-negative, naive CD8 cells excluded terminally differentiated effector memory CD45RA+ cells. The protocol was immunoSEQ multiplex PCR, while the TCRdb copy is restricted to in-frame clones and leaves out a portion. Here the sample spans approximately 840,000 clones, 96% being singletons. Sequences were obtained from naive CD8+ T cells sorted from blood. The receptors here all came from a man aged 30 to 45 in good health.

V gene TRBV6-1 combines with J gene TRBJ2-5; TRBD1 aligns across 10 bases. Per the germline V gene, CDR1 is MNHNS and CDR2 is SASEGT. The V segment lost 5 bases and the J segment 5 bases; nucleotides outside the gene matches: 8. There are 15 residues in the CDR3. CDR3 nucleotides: TGTGCCAGCAGTTCCCGGGACAGGGGTGATGAGACCCAGTACTTC. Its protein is CASSSRDRGDETQYF.

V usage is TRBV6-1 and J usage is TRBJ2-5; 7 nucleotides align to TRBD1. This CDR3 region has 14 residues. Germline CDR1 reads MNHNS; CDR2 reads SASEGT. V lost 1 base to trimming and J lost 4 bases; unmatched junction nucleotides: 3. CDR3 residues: CASSEEHRGETQYF. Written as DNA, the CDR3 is TGTGCCAGCAGTGAAGAGCACAGGGGAGAGACCCAGTACTTC.

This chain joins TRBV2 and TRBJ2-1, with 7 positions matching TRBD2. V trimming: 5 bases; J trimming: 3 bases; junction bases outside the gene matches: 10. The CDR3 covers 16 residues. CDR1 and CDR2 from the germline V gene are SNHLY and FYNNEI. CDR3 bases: TGTGCCAGCAGTTATAGGGCAGGGAGGGTCTACAATGAGCAGTTCTTC. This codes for CASSYRAGRVYNEQFF. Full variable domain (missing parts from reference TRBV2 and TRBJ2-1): EPEVTQTPSHQVTQMGQEVILRCVPISNHLYFYWYRQILGQKVEFLVSFYNNEISEKSEIFDDQFSVERPDGSNFTLKIRSTKLEDSAMYFCASSYRAGRVYNEQFFGPGTRLTVL.

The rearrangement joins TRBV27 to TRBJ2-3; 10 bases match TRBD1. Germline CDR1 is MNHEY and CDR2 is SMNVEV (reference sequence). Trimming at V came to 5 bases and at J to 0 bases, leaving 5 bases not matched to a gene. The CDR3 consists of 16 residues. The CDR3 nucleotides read TGTGCCAGCAGTCCCGCGGGACAGGGGAGCACAGATACGCAGTATTTT. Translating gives CASSPAGQGSTDTQYF.

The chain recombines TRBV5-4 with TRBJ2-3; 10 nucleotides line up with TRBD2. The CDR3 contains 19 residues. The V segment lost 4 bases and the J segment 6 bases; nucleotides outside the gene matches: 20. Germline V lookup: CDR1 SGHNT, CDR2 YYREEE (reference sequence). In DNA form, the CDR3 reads TGTGCCAGCAGCCGAATACAGCTAGCGGGAGTCTCTCCCTTGGATACGCAGTATTTT. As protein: CASSRIQLAGVSPLDTQYF.

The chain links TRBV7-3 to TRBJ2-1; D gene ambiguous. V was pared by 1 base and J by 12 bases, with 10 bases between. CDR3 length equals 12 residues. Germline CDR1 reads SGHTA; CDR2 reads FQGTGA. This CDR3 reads CASSLNGEMQFF. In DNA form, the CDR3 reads TGTGCCAGCAGCTTAAATGGGGAAATGCAGTTCTTC. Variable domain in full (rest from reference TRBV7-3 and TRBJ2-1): GAGVSQTPSNKVTEKGKYVELRCDPISGHTALYWYRQSLGQGPEFLIYFQGTGAADDSGLPNDRFFAVRPEGSVSTLKIQRTERGDSAVYLCASSLNGEMQFFGPGTRLTVL.

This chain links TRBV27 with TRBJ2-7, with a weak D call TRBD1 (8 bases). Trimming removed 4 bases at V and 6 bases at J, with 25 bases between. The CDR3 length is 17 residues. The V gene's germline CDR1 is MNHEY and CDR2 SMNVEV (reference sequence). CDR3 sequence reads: CASSSTLGQGIAGEQYF. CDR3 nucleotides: TGTGCCAGCAGTTCGACCCTCGGACAGGGAATAGCGGGCGAGCAGTACTTC.

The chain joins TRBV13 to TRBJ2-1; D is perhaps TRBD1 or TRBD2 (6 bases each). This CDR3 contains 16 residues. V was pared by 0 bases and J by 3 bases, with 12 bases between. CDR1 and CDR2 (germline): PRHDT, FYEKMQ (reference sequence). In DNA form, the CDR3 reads TGTGCCAGCAGCTTAGGATCGGGGGCCGTCTACAATGAGCAGTTCTTC. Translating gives CASSLGSGAVYNEQFF.

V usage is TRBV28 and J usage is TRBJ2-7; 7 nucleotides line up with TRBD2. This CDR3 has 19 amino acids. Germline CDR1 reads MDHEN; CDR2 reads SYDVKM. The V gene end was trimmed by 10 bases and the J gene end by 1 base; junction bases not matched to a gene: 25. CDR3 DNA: TGTGCCACCGTGGCCGTGGGGAAACTGGCGTCGGGACTATCCTACGAGCAGTACTTC. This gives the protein CATVAVGKLASGLSYEQYF.

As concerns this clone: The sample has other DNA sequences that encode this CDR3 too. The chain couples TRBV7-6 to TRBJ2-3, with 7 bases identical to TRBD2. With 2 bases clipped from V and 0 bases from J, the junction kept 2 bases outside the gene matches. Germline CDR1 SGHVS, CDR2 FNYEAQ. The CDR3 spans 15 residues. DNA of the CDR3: TGTGCCAGCAGCTTACTAGCGGCTAGCACAGATACGCAGTATTTT. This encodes CASSLLAASTDTQYF. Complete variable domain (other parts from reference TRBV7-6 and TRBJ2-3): GAGVSQSPRYKVTKRGQDVALRCDPISGHVSLYWYRQALGQGPEFLTYFNYEAQQDKSGLPNDRFSAERPEGSISTLTIQRTEQRDSAMYRCASSLLAASTDTQYFGPGTRLTVL.